The rows below give T cell receptor beta chains drawn from one sample of a study of T cell responses to AZD1222 COVID-19 vaccine. The assay was immunoSEQ multiplex PCR, and TCRdb's table has in-frame clones only and misses some. The top ten clones hold 10% of a sample with more than 150,000 clones, 80% to 95% of them seen once. The sequences come from peripheral blood, collected on day 0 of AZD1222 vaccination. These receptors all come from an adult in good health. The CDR3 runs from the conserved cysteine through the conserved F or W. A D gene is named only where the DNA matches it firmly. Clone size appears in some rows only: once, few, many, or a class for an expanded clone.

v_call,j_call,clone_size,d_call,cdr3_nt,cdr3_aa
TRBV4-3,TRBJ2-2,.,.,TGCGCCAGCAGCAACCGGGACGGAACCGGGGAGCTGTTTTTT,CASSNRDGTGELFF
TRBV6-5,TRBJ1-1,few,.,TGTGCCAGCAGCCCGGGGGGTGAAGCTTTCTTT,CASSPGGEAFF
TRBV28,TRBJ1-3,.,TRBD1,TGTGCCAGCAGGAGCCCTACAGGGGCTCCCTCTGGAAACACCATATATTTT,CASRSPTGAPSGNTIYF
TRBV27,TRBJ2-1,.,TRBD2,TGTGCCAGCAGTTTTTTACTAGCGGGATACAATGAGCAGTTCTTC,CASSFLLAGYNEQFF
TRBV24-1,TRBJ2-1,.,TRBD2,TGTGCCACCAGTGAGCGGGGAGGGGATGAGCAGTTCTTC,CATSERGGDEQFF
TRBV7-3,TRBJ2-5,few,.,TGTGCCAGCAGCTCCACAGGGGCCGGGGGAGAGACCCAGTACTTC,CASSSTGAGGETQYF
TRBV4-2,TRBJ2-1,.,.,TGTGCCAGCAGCCCCCAACGGACAAGCTACAATGAGCAGTTCTTC,CASSPQRTSYNEQFF
TRBV19,TRBJ1-2,few,.,TGTGCCAGTGAGATGGGGTCTAACTATGGCTACACCTTC,CASEMGSNYGYTF
TRBV30,TRBJ1-5,.,TRBD1,TGTGCCTGGAGCGTAGGACAGGGCGATCAGCCCCAGCATTTT,CAWSVGQGDQPQHF
TRBV10-3,TRBJ1-5,.,TRBD1,TGTGCCATCGGACAGGGATCACCTCACAATCAGCCCCAGCATTTT,CAIGQGSPHNQPQHF
TRBV15,TRBJ2-7,.,.,TGTGCCACCAGCAGAGTAGAGGTGGGGGCGCCACCCCTCGAGCAGTACTTC,CATSRVEVGAPPLEQYF
TRBV10-3,TRBJ1-1,.,.,TGTGCCATCAGTGAGTCCGGCCGGAACACTGAAGCTTTCTTT,CAISESGRNTEAFF
TRBV5-4,TRBJ2-1,.,TRBD2,TGTGCCAGCAGCCCAGGACTAGTAGAGGGAAAAGAGCAGTTCTTC,CASSPGLVEGKEQFF
TRBV5-1,TRBJ2-7,.,.,TGCGCCAGCAGCTTGTCCAGGACCGCCGGGGGAGCCTACGAGCAGTACTTC,CASSLSRTAGGAYEQYF
TRBV12-3/TRBV12-4,TRBJ2-4,.,.,TGTGCCAGCAGTTTAGGGGGGAGAAACATTCAGTACTTC,CASSLGGRNIQYF
TRBV28,TRBJ1-5,.,.,TGTGCCAGCAGTTTGACCACCGCGGGCAGGCGCTTCAATCAGCCCCAGCATTTT,CASSLTTAGRRFNQPQHF